One and the same sample provided the 4 T cell receptor beta chains below, sequenced in a study of beta chain features in type 1 diabetes. The antigens these receptors bind are not known. The authors reverse transcribed all of the isolated RNA, so sequencing captured expressed TCRB transcripts. Only in-frame clones appear in the TCRdb table, and some are missing; sequencing was by immunoSEQ multiplex PCR. Here the sample spans more than 550,000 clones, over 12% being singletons. General study points: There was a moderate but significant shortening of TCRB CDR3s in all four CD4+ subsets of Type 1 diabetes patients.

Sample: naive CD4+ T cells from blood. These receptors all stem from a young man with type 1 diabetes.

This clone was found a few times. The chain recombines TRBV30 with TRBJ2-1, with 8 bases identical to TRBD2. The germline V gene has CDR1 GTSNPN and CDR2 SVGIG (reference sequence). CDR3 length: 14 residues. The J segment lost 4 bases and the V segment lost 7 bases, leaving 9 bases of the junction unmatched. CDR3 in DNA: TGTGCCTTGGGCCAGCGGGGGTTATACAATGAGCAGTTCTTC. This sequence encodes CALGQRGLYNEQFF.

In DNA, the CDR3 is TGTGCCAGCAGCTTAACGAGGCAGCCTAATTCACCCCTCCACTTT. It yields the protein CASSLTRQPNSPLHF. The V gene is TRBV7-3, the J gene TRBJ1-6, with D unresolved. The V gene's germline CDR1 is SGHTA and CDR2 FQGTGA. Trimming left V 0 bases short and J 6 bases short, with 9 bases between. This CDR3 is built from 15 residues.

This clone was seen only a few times. The V and J genes are TRBV4-2 and TRBJ2-1; 9 nucleotides line up with TRBD1. The CDR3 contains 17 residues. Germline V gene sequence: CDR1 LGHNA, CDR2 YNFKEQ. The J segment lost 4 bases and the V segment lost 0 bases, leaving 7 bases of the junction unmatched. The CDR3 region is CASSQEKQGALYNEQFF. CDR3 nucleotide sequence: TGTGCCAGCAGCCAAGAAAAACAGGGGGCGTTATACAATGAGCAGTTCTTC.

The chain recombines TRBV12-5 with TRBJ2-1, with a possible D match to TRBD2 (5 bases). Germline CDR1 and CDR2: LGHNT and FRNRAP. The CDR3 is 13 residues long. Trimming removed 5 bases from V and 9 bases from J, with 14 bases in between. CDR3 DNA sequence: TGTGCTAGTGGTCTCACTAGTTCAGTTGAGCAGTTCTTC. It is translated as CASGLTSSVEQFF.